The present T cell receptor beta chain was sequenced within a study of a mutant IDH1 vaccine in newly diagnosed glioma. About the research overall: Scheduled for weeks 1, 3, 5, 7, 11, 15, 19 and 23, eight vaccinations were given to patients. Treated patients had a mean age of roughly 39 years and an approximately 62% male, about 38% female split.

In regard to this clone: Its cognate antigen is unknown.

V was pared by 7 bases and J by 2 bases, with 11 bases between. CDR3 length equals 13 residues. Time point meaning: week 5, during vaccination. One vaccine dose held 300 ug of mutant IDH1 20-mer peptide and came with topical imiquimod. Tumors from donors were new WHO grade 3 or 4 IDH1-mutant astrocytomas with ATRX loss. TCRdb keeps only in-frame clones here, not all; method: immunoSEQ multiplex PCR. The table lists around 29,000 clones, approximately 90% of them singletons. Study results and caveats: Top peripheral T cell clonotype shifts appeared unrelated to pseudoprogression.

The rearrangement uses TRBV6-7 and TRBJ1-1; perhaps TRBD1 as D (5 bases). TRBV6-7 is an ORF, and what it does is uncertain. This sample comprised peripheral blood mononuclear cells (PBMCs), obtained from a glioma patient whose treatment included an IDH1 peptide vaccine. The TCR sequence derives from a woman aged 35 to 49 with glioma. Some clones in this sample may be carry-over from other donors' samples. The CDR3 sequence is CASTYQGNTEAFF. CDR3 nucleotides: TGTGCCAGCACCTACCAGGGAAACACTGAAGCTTTCTTT.